Following are 12 T cell receptor beta chains from one sample sequenced in a study of cytomegalovirus exposure and HLA in healthy donors. Amplification used 60 Vbeta primers and 13 Jbeta primers. Assay: immunoSEQ multiplex PCR; the TCRdb copy retains only in-frame clones and omits some. The sample consists of about 100,000 clones, under 85% of them appearing once. Sequenced input: PBMCs. Source of these receptors: a man aged 35 to 55 in good health and CMV-seronegative.

The chain joins TRBV11-2 to TRBJ1-2; D gene ambiguous. The CDR3 extends over 15 amino acids. V shed 2 bases and J shed 0 bases, with 10 bases lying between them. Germline V gives CDR1 SGHAT, CDR2 FQNNGV. CDR3 region: CASSLLRETNYGYTF. CDR3 coding DNA: TGTGCCAGCAGCTTATTGAGGGAGACTAACTATGGCTACACCTTC. Combining the CDR3 with reference TRBV11-2 and TRBJ1-2 gives the whole variable domain EAGVAQSPRYKIIEKRQSVAFWCNPISGHATLYWYQQILGQGPKLLIQFQNNGVVDDSQLPKDRFSAERLKGVDSTLKIQPAKLEDSAVYLCASSLLRETNYGYTFGSGTRLTVV.

The V and J genes are TRBV4-1 and TRBJ1-1; weak D call: TRBD1 (6 bases). The CDR3 has 14 amino acids. V was shortened by 2 bases and J by 4 bases, with 11 bases between the two germline ends. Germline V gene sequence: CDR1 MGHRA, CDR2 YSYEKL. DNA of the CDR3: TGCGCCAGCAGCCAAACAGGGAGTGGCACTGAAGCTTTCTTT. This sequence encodes CASSQTGSGTEAFF.

The J gene is TRBJ1-2, the V gene TRBV4-3; a possible D gene is TRBD1 (6 bases). CDR3 length equals 14 residues. The germline V gene has CDR1 LGHNA and CDR2 YSLEER. V shed 6 bases and J shed 3 bases, with 14 bases lying between them. This CDR3 reads CASSRTVDDYGYTF. The CDR3 DNA sequence: TGCGCCAGCAGTCGGACAGTTGATGACTATGGCTACACCTTC.

V is TRBV9 and J is TRBJ2-4, with 10 bases that match TRBD2. V lost 0 bases, J lost 1 base, and 10 bases stayed unmatched. This CDR3 is built from 19 residues. Germline V gives CDR1 SGDLS, CDR2 YYNGEE. The CDR3 region has the DNA TGTGCCAGCAGCGTAGGAACTAGCGGGGTCCCGGCGGCCAAAAACATTCAGTACTTC. Its protein product is CASSVGTSGVPAAKNIQYF.

V is TRBV6-5 and J is TRBJ2-7, with 7 positions matching TRBD1. The CDR3 is 13 amino acids. Germline loops: CDR1 MNHEY, CDR2 SVGAGI. V lost 2 bases, J lost 4 bases, and 2 bases stayed unmatched. The CDR3 is CASSYARGYEQYF. The CDR3 nucleotides read TGTGCCAGCAGTTACGCCAGGGGGTACGAGCAGTACTTC.

In this sample, this clone turned up a few times. The chain recombines TRBV7-9 with TRBJ1-5; TRBD1 is a possible D gene (5 bases). Germline V gene lookup returns CDR1 SEHNR and CDR2 FQNEAQ (reference sequence). The CDR3 consists of 14 residues. The V end lost 6 bases, the J end lost 3 bases, and 12 bases lay between the germline ends. CDR3 nucleotide sequence: TGTGCCAGCAGAAAGGCGGGGCCCAATCAGCCCCAGCATTTT. This encodes CASRKAGPNQPQHF.

This clone was counted a single time. The chain is built from TRBV30 and TRBJ1-5, with no clear D. Germline CDR1 reads GTSNPN; CDR2 reads SVGIG (reference sequence). The CDR3 covers 15 residues. V was cut by 1 base and J by 0 bases, with 10 bases left in between. The CDR3, as DNA: TGTGCCTGGAGTGACCGGGATTATAGCAATCAGCCCCAGCATTTT. This translates into CAWSDRDYSNQPQHF.

The chain joins TRBV6-1 to TRBJ1-2, with D uncertain. Germline V gives CDR1 MNHNS, CDR2 SASEGT. This CDR3 contains 14 residues. V was clipped by 1 base and J by 4 bases, with 10 bases between them. The CDR3 nucleotides read TGTGCCAGCAGTGAAGAGACACAAATCTATGGCTACACCTTC. Translating gives CASSEETQIYGYTF.

The chain is built from TRBV27 and TRBJ1-2, with 7 nucleotides matching TRBD1. The germline V gene has CDR1 MNHEY and CDR2 SMNVEV (reference sequence). Unmatched junction bases numbered 16, after V lost 3 bases and J lost 0 bases. The CDR3 has 19 residues. In nucleotides, the CDR3 is TGTGCCAGCAGTTTTTATTTAGGCACACGGGACAGCCCTAACTATGGCTACACCTTC. Translated, it gives CASSFYLGTRDSPNYGYTF.

This clone showed up just once. V usage is TRBV2 and J usage is TRBJ1-3, with D tentatively TRBD1 (6 bases). The CDR3 length is 16 residues. The germline V gene encodes CDR1 SNHLY and CDR2 FYNNEI. V lost 2 bases and J 3 bases, leaving 14 bases between the germline ends. The CDR3 coding sequence is TGTGCCAGCAGTGAATGGGGGGGCGCGGATGGAAACACCATATATTTT. This codes for CASSEWGGADGNTIYF.

The chain recombines TRBV29-1 with TRBJ1-1, with D tentatively TRBD1 (5 bases). Germline V gene sequence: CDR1 SQVTM, CDR2 ANQGSEA. The CDR3 contains 11 residues. V dropped 4 bases and J dropped 11 bases, with 14 bases sitting between them. DNA of the CDR3: TGCAGCGTTGCCCCACTTGGGGCCGCTTTCTTT. As protein: CSVAPLGAAFF. The variable domain in full, with the rest retrieved from reference TRBV29-1 and TRBJ1-1, is SAVISQKPSRDICQRGTSLTIQCQVDSQVTMMFWYRQQPGQSLTLIATANQGSEATYESGFVIDKFPISRPNLTFSTLTVSNMSPEDSSIYLCSVAPLGAAFFGQGTRLTVV.

V usage is TRBV18 and J usage is TRBJ1-2, with D uncertain. The CDR3 sequence is 17 residues long. Germline-derived CDR1 and CDR2 are KGHSH and LQKENI. Between the trimmed V and J ends, which lost 3 bases and 1 base, there was a span of 18 bases. The CDR3, as DNA: TGTGCCAGCTCACCGATGGAGCCAAAGAGTGGTAACTATGGCTACACCTTC. Protein product: CASSPMEPKSGNYGYTF.